This T cell receptor beta chain originates from a study of Graves' ophthalmopathy and Graves' hyperthyroidism (dated by TCRdb to 2017 to 2018). A note on the overall study: Peripheral blood samples were taken at the time of initial diagnosis, before any treatment was given. To tell Graves' ophthalmopathy apart from Graves' hyperthyroidism, and to predict which patients would progress to ophthalmopathy, the study relied on TCR beta repertoire signatures. The 75 to 100 discovery patients were randomly divided into training and test sets at a 7:3 ratio. The independent validation cohort included under 20 hyperthyroidism patients plus 17 patients who later progressed from hyperthyroidism to ophthalmopathy. In total, 135 blood samples were TCR-sequenced: around 42 ophthalmopathy, approximately 75 hyperthyroidism and roughly 17 hyperthyroidism-to-ophthalmopathy patients. A discovery set of 100 patients (around 45 ophthalmopathy, under 65 stable hyperthyroidism) was enrolled to explore V-J signatures distinguishing ophthalmopathy from hyperthyroidism. In about six hyperthyroidism patients, the T-cell repertoires found in thyroid tissue were compared with those found in blood. Following sampling, methimazole starting at 30 mg daily was administered to hyperthyroidism patients, and high-dose intravenous methylprednisolone was administered to ophthalmopathy patients. General findings and caveats noted by the study authors: Most expanded thyroid clonotypes with frequency above 0.001 were also detected in blood, suggesting blood repertoires may reflect the thyroid immune response. In validation, the model predicted ophthalmopathy progression with nearly 71% sensitivity and less than 80% specificity; more than ten predicted patients were CT-confirmed with GO in a median of approximately 6.5 months. In cross-validation, the 13-signature model distinguished ophthalmopathy from stable hyperthyroidism with 87.88% sensitivity and 81% to 82% specificity, while in the test set the corresponding values were about 80% and 75%. Sample size was not predetermined statistically, and investigators were not blinded to group allocation.

This clonotype appeared a single time. Its antigen is still unknown. The input lacks base qualities; no much larger clone sits a single base away. A single read offers scant evidence. For repertoire sequencing, TCR beta CDR3 regions were amplified from RNA transcripts. A first-round RT-PCR used HTBI primers with the Qiagen OneStep RT-PCR kit, followed by a second-round multiplex PCR, size selection and purification. The libraries underwent paired-end sequencing with 100 bp reads on an Illumina HiSeq2000. The original pipeline was this. Reads were processed with SOAPnuke, discarding reads with adapters, uncalled bases, mean Phred below 15, or no exact constant-primer or identifier match. High-quality paired reads were merged with COPE v1.2.5. Each unique nucleotide sequence was treated as a clonotype, and MiTCR v1.1 was used to align the clonotypes to the IMGT TRB V, D and J references. Only V-J combinations with frequency above 0.0001 were analysed, covering 98% to 99.2% of repertoires. A TCR clonal expansion and chaos score per V-J combination was defined as the ratio of F50 clonal expansion to chaos observed in the TCRdist matrix. Welch's t-statistics and random forest were used to narrow the features down to around twelve V-J combinations, which were then fed into a naive Bayes classifier. Thyroid-blood repertoire similarity was quantified with the Morisita-Horn index. Starting from the raw public reads, TCRdb applied fastp trimming at Q25, assembled clones with MiXCR and retained in-frame beta chains. Duplicate CDR3 protein sequences are folded into a single record with the most common DNA and genes. None of the V and J calls come from the authors' own analysis; TCRdb made them. The sample data list roughly 610,000 distinct CDR3 sequences, and about 20% of these were observed just once. Approximately 7.7% of the sample comes from the top ten.

Stable hyperthyroidism was defined as no progression to ophthalmopathy within 18 months of follow-up. Hyperthyroidism patients were newly diagnosed, with disease duration under 2 months, and aged 18 to 65 years. Anyone with other autoimmune diseases, uncontrolled infections, pregnancy or lactation was excluded from the study. Clinical symptoms, serum thyroxine, TRAb, thyroid ultrasound and orbital computed tomography formed the basis of the diagnosis. Ficoll-Paque density gradient centrifugation was used to isolate PBMCs from around 10 ml of fresh peripheral blood. Total RNA was extracted using Trizol reagent, and RNA quality was checked on an Agilent 2100 Bioanalyzer. Sample: peripheral blood. The clonotype comes from a woman aged 18 to 35 with stable Graves' hyperthyroidism. Some clones in this sample may be carry-over from other donors' samples. Donor details come from another sample of the same person, matched by shared clones.

The CDR3 protein sequence reads: CSARGPRAYEQYF. The nucleotide sequence is TGCAGTGCTAGAGGCCCCAGGGCCTACGAGCAGTACTTC. The sequence is built from TRBV20-1 and TRBJ2-7; TRBD1 is a weak D gene call, 5 bases matching. V gives up 1 base and J gives up 2 bases, and the segment between their germline ends measures 9 bases. The germline V gene (reference sequence) specifies DFQATT as CDR1 and SNEGSKA as CDR2. The CDR3 covers 13 residues, taking in both the cysteine and the phenylalanine. The retained sequence is limited to the CDR3, 39 bases, with the frame set at the first base.